Below are 29 T cell receptor beta chains sequenced from a single sample in a study of T cells in tuberculosis (dated by TCRdb to 2017 to 2018). Libraries came from the immunoSEQ multiplex PCR assay. What TCRdb holds here is the immuneACCESS table cut down to in-frame rearrangements. Part of the clones is not present; checked against another copy, under half of the missing clones reflect an unresolved V gene, and the others are unexplained. This sample has 40,000 to 50,000 clones in its table, and about 96% of those were observed once. The ten largest clones represent 3% to 4.5% of the sample. Source material: PBMCs. These receptors came from a donor between 5 and 29 years old with latent tuberculosis or without tuberculosis infection.

The rearrangement uses TRBV9 and TRBJ2-5, with D possibly TRBD2 on 5 matching bases. The V end was cut by 2 bases, the J end by 9 bases, with 14 bases between. CDR3 length equals 13 residues. The germline gives CDR1 SGDLS, CDR2 YYNGEE. The CDR3 sequence: CASSVTSSEAQYF. CDR3 in DNA: TGTGCCAGCAGCGTCACTAGTTCTGAGGCCCAGTACTTC. The complete variable domain, with remaining parts taken from reference TRBV9 and TRBJ2-5, reads DSGVTQTPKHLITATGQRVTLRCSPRSGDLSVYWYQQSLDQGLQFLIQYYNGEERAKGNILERFSAQQFPDLHSELNLSSLELGDSALYFCASSVTSSEAQYFGPGTRLLVL.

V and J are TRBV7-7 and TRBJ2-7; TRBD2 aligns across 8 bases. Trimming removed 5 bases from V and 3 bases from J; junction bases left unmatched: 9. CDR1 and CDR2 from the germline V gene are SSHAT and FNYEAQ (reference sequence). The CDR3 is 15 residues long. The CDR3 region has the DNA TGTGCCAGCAGCCCACTGGTAGCGGGGTACTACGAGCAGTACTTC. It specifies CASSPLVAGYYEQYF.

The chain has TRBV5-6 and TRBJ2-7; D remains ambiguous. V lost 5 bases and J 0 bases, leaving 12 bases between the germline ends. The CDR3 extends over 14 amino acids. The germline V gene encodes CDR1 SGHDT and CDR2 YYEEEE. As DNA, the CDR3 is TGTGCCAGCAGATTAGCTCTTAGCTCCTACGAGCAGTACTTC. Translated, it gives CASRLALSSYEQYF.

The gene calls are TRBV6-6 and TRBJ2-7; 7 nucleotides line up with TRBD1. Looked up from germline, CDR1 is MNHNY and CDR2 is SVGAGI (reference sequence). Losses at the gene ends were 6 bases for V and 3 bases for J; bases not matched to a gene: 5. This CDR3 has 13 residues. CDR3 region: CASRMRQGYEQYF. CDR3 nucleotide sequence: TGTGCCAGCAGAATGAGACAGGGCTACGAGCAGTACTTC.

The chain is built from TRBV4-3 and TRBJ1-6; D gene unclear. The ends were cut back, 4 bases at V and 12 bases at J, with 10 bases in the middle. The CDR3 length is 12 residues. The V gene's germline CDR1 is LGHNA and CDR2 YSLEER. The chain's CDR3 is CASSLLAGPLHF. CDR3 sequence (DNA): TGCGCCAGCAGCCTTCTTGCGGGACCCCTCCACTTT.

The rearrangement links TRBV11-2 to TRBJ1-1; TRBD1 aligns across 8 bases. V was clipped by 8 bases and J by 5 bases; unmatched bases: 16. Germline CDR1 and CDR2: SGHAT and FQNNGV. This CDR3 comprises 16 residues. This CDR3 reads CASEGQADLGWTEAFF. Written as DNA, the CDR3 is TGTGCCAGCGAGGGACAGGCTGACCTGGGATGGACTGAAGCTTTCTTT.

The V gene is TRBV2, the J gene TRBJ2-7; unclear D gene. Per the germline V gene, CDR1 is SNHLY and CDR2 is FYNNEI. Trimming cost V 7 bases and J 3 bases, with 16 bases left between them. The CDR3 sequence is 14 residues long. The CDR3 DNA sequence: TGTGCCAGCACACTGCTAGGCAGAAACTACGAGCAGTACTTC. This codes for CASTLLGRNYEQYF.

This rearrangement joins TRBV5-4 to TRBJ1-2; 8 bases line up with TRBD1. V was clipped by 1 base and J by 5 bases; unmatched bases: 4. The CDR3 length is 14 residues. Germline CDR1 is SGHNT and CDR2 is YYREEE (reference sequence). The CDR3 here is CASSLSGTGYGYTF. CDR3 nucleotides: TGTGCCAGCAGCTTGTCAGGGACAGGTTATGGCTACACCTTC.

CDR3 sequence (DNA): TGCGCCAGCAGCTTCCTCGGGAGCAATGAGCAGTTCTTC. This sequence encodes CASSFLGSNEQFF. This sequence joins TRBV5-1 and TRBJ2-1; perhaps TRBD2 as D (6 bases). V lost 2 bases, J lost 6 bases, and 9 bases lay in between. The germline CDR1 and CDR2 sequences are SGHRS and YFSETQ. CDR3 length equals 13 residues. The full variable domain, its missing parts supplied by reference TRBV5-1 and TRBJ2-1, is KAGVTQTPRYLIKTRGQQVTLSCSPISGHRSVSWYQQTPGQGLQFLFEYFSETQRNKGNFPGRFSGRQFSNSRSEMNVSTLELGDSALYLCASSFLGSNEQFFGPGTRLTVL.

The rearrangement joins TRBV9 to TRBJ2-7; 16 bases agree with TRBD2. The germline CDR1 and CDR2 sequences are SGDLS and YYNGEE. Trimming at V came to 4 bases and at J to 4 bases, leaving 11 bases not matched to a gene. The CDR3 is made up of 18 amino acids. Here the CDR3 DNA reads TGTGCCAGCAGCACCGAGCCGGGACTAGCGGGGGGGCCTTACGAGCAGTACTTC. Residues: CASSTEPGLAGGPYEQYF.

V usage is TRBV28 and J usage is TRBJ1-5, with a possible D match to TRBD1 (6 bases). The CDR3 runs 17 residues. Looked up from germline, CDR1 is MDHEN and CDR2 is SYDVKM. With 6 bases removed from V and 11 bases from J, the gap between germline ends came to 29 bases. The CDR3 region has the DNA TGTGCCAGCAGCACCAAGCAGGACAGCGCCCCGGGTTTTGCCCAGCATTTT. The encoded protein is CASSTKQDSAPGFAQHF. Using reference TRBV28 and TRBJ1-5 for the parts outside the CDR3, the full variable domain is DVKVTQSSRYLVKRTGEKVFLECVQDMDHENMFWYRQDPGLGLRLIYFSYDVKMKEKGDIPEGYSVSREKKERFSLILESASTNQTSMYLCASSTKQDSAPGFAQHFGDGTRLSIL.

This chain connects TRBV5-1 to TRBJ1-1; 8 bases line up with TRBD1. CDR3 length: 18 amino acids. Germline V lookup: CDR1 SGHRS, CDR2 YFSETQ. Trimming at V came to 0 bases and at J to 5 bases, leaving 15 bases not matched to a gene. CDR3 nucleotide sequence: TGCGCCAGCAGCTTGGCCTTGAGGGGGACAGGACGAGAAACTGAAGCTTTCTTT. This encodes CASSLALRGTGRETEAFF. The variable domain in full, completed from reference TRBV5-1 and TRBJ1-1, reads KAGVTQTPRYLIKTRGQQVTLSCSPISGHRSVSWYQQTPGQGLQFLFEYFSETQRNKGNFPGRFSGRQFSNSRSEMNVSTLELGDSALYLCASSLALRGTGRETEAFFGQGTRLTVV.

The rearrangement links TRBV29-1 to TRBJ2-7; unclear D gene. V was pared by 1 base and J by 0 bases, with 13 bases between. The CDR3 is made up of 15 amino acids. Germline V gene lookup returns CDR1 SQVTM and CDR2 ANQGSEA. This CDR3 is CSVEAADTSSYEQYF. Here the CDR3 DNA reads TGCAGCGTTGAAGCGGCAGACACGAGCTCCTACGAGCAGTACTTC.

This sequence joins TRBV28 and TRBJ1-5, with 7 bases identical to TRBD1. The trim removed 2 bases at V and 4 bases at J, leaving 5 bases unmatched. Germline V gene lookup returns CDR1 MDHEN and CDR2 SYDVKM. This CDR3 spans 15 amino acids. The CDR3 sequence: CASSLIPGGNQPQHF. CDR3 nucleotide sequence: TGTGCCAGCAGTTTAATCCCAGGGGGGAATCAGCCCCAGCATTTT.

CDR3 sequence (DNA): TGCGCCAGCAGCCAAGATCGGCAGGGGCTGGTCTATGGCTACACCTTC. It encodes CASSQDRQGLVYGYTF. This chain joins TRBV4-3 and TRBJ1-2, with D maybe TRBD1 (6 bases). Per germline, CDR1 LGHNA and CDR2 YSLEER. Trimming shortened V by 0 bases and J by 4 bases, and 15 bases separated the two germline ends. The CDR3 contains 16 residues.

This clone was detected only once. The chain is built from TRBV10-3 and TRBJ1-5, with 7 bases identical to TRBD1. Germline V gene data show CDR1 as ENHRY and CDR2 as SYGVKD. CDR3 length: 17 residues. V dropped 0 bases and J dropped 1; count of bases not matched to a gene: 6. CDR3 amino acids: CAISESILGQSNQPQHF. The DNA of the CDR3 is TGTGCCATCAGTGAGTCGATTTTGGGACAGAGCAATCAGCCCCAGCATTTT.

The rearrangement links TRBV9 to TRBJ1-4; the D gene is possibly TRBD1 (5 bases). Germline V CDR1 and CDR2: SGDLS, YYNGEE. The CDR3 has 15 residues. Trimming removed 0 bases at V and 4 bases at J, with 10 bases between. CDR3 sequence reads: CASSVEGVYNEKLFF. In nucleotides, the CDR3 is TGTGCCAGCAGCGTAGAAGGGGTATATAATGAAAAACTGTTTTTT.

This sequence joins TRBV5-1 and TRBJ1-4, with D perhaps TRBD1 (5 bases). The CDR3 totals 16 residues. Germline CDR1 reads SGHRS; CDR2 reads YFSETQ. Trimming shortened V by 0 bases and J by 4 bases, and 13 bases separated the two germline ends. This CDR3 reads CASSLGQTALNEKLFF. Written as DNA, the CDR3 is TGCGCCAGCAGCTTGGGCCAGACAGCGCTTAATGAAAAACTGTTTTTT.

The chain joins TRBV20-1 to TRBJ1-1, with no clear D. The CDR3 extends over 11 amino acids. The V gene's germline CDR1 is DFQATT and CDR2 SNEGSKA (reference sequence). Trimming stripped 5 bases from V and 11 bases from J, with 15 bases between. As DNA, the CDR3 is TGCAGTGCTCCTACCCCAGCGGGGGCTTTCTTT. Translation gives CSAPTPAGAFF.

The chain has TRBV5-5 and TRBJ1-2; unclear D gene. With 4 bases removed from V and 7 bases from J, the gap between germline ends came to 17 bases. The CDR3 consists of 14 residues. Germline CDR1 reads SGHKS; CDR2 reads YYEKEE (reference sequence). CDR3 DNA sequence: TGTGCCAGCAGCCTAACCACAGTGCCTGGTGGCTACACCTTC. It specifies CASSLTTVPGGYTF.

CDR3 coding DNA: TGCGCCAGCAGCTTACGGACAGGCCGCTATAATTCACCCCTCCACTTT. Translated: CASSLRTGRYNSPLHF. The rearrangement links TRBV5-1 to TRBJ1-6; 7 nucleotides agree with TRBD1. In germline, CDR1 is SGHRS, CDR2 YFSETQ. Germline trimming cut 2 bases from V and 3 bases from J; bases unmatched to any gene: 5. The CDR3 is made up of 16 amino acids.

This chain links TRBV30 with TRBJ1-1, with D possibly TRBD1 on 6 matching bases. Germline V gene sequence: CDR1 GTSNPN, CDR2 SVGIG (reference sequence). This CDR3 comprises 14 residues. Trimming left V 4 bases short and J 5 bases short, with 17 bases between. This chain's CDR3 is CAWNRETGWTEAFF. The CDR3 DNA reads TGTGCCTGGAACAGAGAGACAGGTTGGACTGAAGCTTTCTTT.

V usage is TRBV7-2 and J usage is TRBJ1-2; 7 nucleotides match TRBD1. With V trimmed by 0 bases and J by 4 bases, 8 bases remained unmatched. The CDR3 contains 16 residues. In germline, CDR1 is SGHTA, CDR2 FQGNSA. The CDR3 protein is CASSLASSGGGYGYTF. The DNA for the CDR3 is TGTGCCAGCAGCTTAGCGAGTTCAGGGGGTGGCTATGGCTACACCTTC.

V usage is TRBV29-1 and J usage is TRBJ2-1; D is unresolved. This CDR3 region has 12 residues. V shed 2 bases and J shed 3 bases, with 5 bases lying between them. Germline CDR1 reads SQVTM; CDR2 reads ANQGSEA. The CDR3: CSVESDYNEQFF. CDR3 sequence (DNA): TGCAGCGTTGAATCAGACTACAATGAGCAGTTCTTC.

This clone was observed a single time. J is TRBJ1-1 and V is TRBV7-2; D call uncertain. The CDR3 is made up of 15 amino acids. V lost 3 bases and J lost 0, with 11 bases in between. Germline values: CDR1 SGHTA, CDR2 FQGNSA. The CDR3 DNA reads as TGTGCCAGCAGCTTCGTGGTGGCTTTGAACACTGAAGCTTTCTTT. Translation gives CASSFVVALNTEAFF.

V and J are TRBV5-8 and TRBJ2-7; D is unclear. This CDR3 has 14 residues. Germline V CDR1 and CDR2: SGHTS, YDEGEE. Trimming stripped 0 bases from V and 2 bases from J, with 9 bases between. The CDR3 reads CASSLATGPYEQYF. The CDR3 nucleotides are TGTGCCAGCAGCTTGGCCACGGGTCCCTACGAGCAGTACTTC.

The chain has TRBV30 and TRBJ1-3, with 7 bases identical to TRBD1. Germline V gene sequence: CDR1 GTSNPN, CDR2 SVGIG (reference sequence). The CDR3 length is 13 residues. The J segment lost 2 bases and the V segment lost 5 bases, leaving 3 bases of the junction unmatched. CDR3 sequence reads: CAWQGDTGNTIYF. Here the CDR3 DNA reads TGTGCCTGGCAGGGGGATACTGGAAACACCATATATTTT.

The chain employs TRBV7-9 and TRBJ1-1, with D perhaps TRBD1 (5 bases). The CDR3 sequence is 14 residues long. Trimming removed 4 bases at V and 0 bases at J, with 9 bases between. The germline CDR1 and CDR2 sequences are SEHNR and FQNEAQ (reference sequence). The CDR3 sequence is CASSSTAMNTEAFF. The DNA for the CDR3 is TGTGCCAGCAGCTCGACAGCGATGAACACTGAAGCTTTCTTT.

The chain uses TRBV9 and TRBJ1-1; weak D call: TRBD1 (5 bases). The germline gives CDR1 SGDLS, CDR2 YYNGEE. Between the trimmed V and J ends, which lost 2 bases and 8 bases, there was a span of 16 bases. CDR3 size: 14 residues. This chain's CDR3 is CASSVAGGSTEAFF. The CDR3 DNA follows: TGTGCCAGCAGCGTCGCCGGGGGGTCTACCGAAGCTTTCTTT.